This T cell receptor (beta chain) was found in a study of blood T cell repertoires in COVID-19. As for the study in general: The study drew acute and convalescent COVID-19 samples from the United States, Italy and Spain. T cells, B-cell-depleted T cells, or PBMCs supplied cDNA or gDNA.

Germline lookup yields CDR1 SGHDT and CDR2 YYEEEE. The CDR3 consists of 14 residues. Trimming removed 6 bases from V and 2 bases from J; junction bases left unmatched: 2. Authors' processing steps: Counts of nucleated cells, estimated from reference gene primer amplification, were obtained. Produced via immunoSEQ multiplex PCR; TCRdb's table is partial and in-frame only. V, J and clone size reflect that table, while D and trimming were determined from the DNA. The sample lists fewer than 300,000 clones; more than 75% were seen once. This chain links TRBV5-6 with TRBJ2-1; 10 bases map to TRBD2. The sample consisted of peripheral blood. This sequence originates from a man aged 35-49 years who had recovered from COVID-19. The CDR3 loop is CASTSGRTYNEQFF. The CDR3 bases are TGTGCCAGCACTAGCGGGAGAACCTACAATGAGCAGTTCTTC.